This T cell receptor beta chain was documented in a study of cytomegalovirus exposure and HLA in healthy donors. As concerns this clone: No antigen is known for it.

Study-level points and caveats: Information on immune exposure was restricted to one variable (CMV serostatus). Relative to the approximately 660-donor mean, N-insertions were reportedly fewer in an Asian-associated ancestry cluster in a later analysis. Productive rates of about 87% or about 30% were seen for most TCR beta V segments in an earlier analysis. Association with HLA alleles at 0.05 false discovery rate was found for 15,000 to 20,000 TCR beta sequences in a later analysis.

The CDR3 totals 15 residues. Looked up from germline, CDR1 is ENHRY and CDR2 is SYGVKD. The V gene lost 8 bases and the J gene lost 1 base, with 17 bases spanning the gap. The study ran its PCR with 60 Vbeta and 13 Jbeta primers. The repertoire was sequenced with immunoSEQ multiplex PCR; TCRdb's copy has only in-frame clones and lacks some. Seen here are 200,000 to 250,000 clones, approximately 83% observed once, and the top ten hold 0.71%. This receptor was identified in a boy younger than 10 in good health and CMV-seronegative. Sequencing input: PBMCs. V gene TRBV10-3 combines with J gene TRBJ1-1; possibly TRBD1 for D (6 bases). CDR3 region: CAIGGLRGKNTEAFF. CDR3 DNA: TGTGCCATCGGCGGGTTGAGGGGGAAGAACACTGAAGCTTTCTTT.